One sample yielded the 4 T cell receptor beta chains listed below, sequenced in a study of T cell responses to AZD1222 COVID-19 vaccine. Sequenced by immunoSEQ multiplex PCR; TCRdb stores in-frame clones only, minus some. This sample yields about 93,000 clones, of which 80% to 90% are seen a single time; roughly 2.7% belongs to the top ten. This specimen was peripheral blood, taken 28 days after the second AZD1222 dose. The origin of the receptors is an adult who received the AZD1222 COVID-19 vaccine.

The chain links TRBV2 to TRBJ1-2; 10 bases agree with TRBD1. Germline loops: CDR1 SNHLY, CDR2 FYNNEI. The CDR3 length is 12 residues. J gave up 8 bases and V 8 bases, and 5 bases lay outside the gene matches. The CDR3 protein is CASEDRGDGYTF. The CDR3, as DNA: TGTGCCAGCGAGGACAGGGGGGACGGCTACACCTTC. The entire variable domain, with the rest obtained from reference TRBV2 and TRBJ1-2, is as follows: EPEVTQTPSHQVTQMGQEVILRCVPISNHLYFYWYRQILGQKVEFLVSFYNNEISEKSEIFDDQFSVERPDGSNFTLKIRSTKLEDSAMYFCASEDRGDGYTFGSGTRLTVV.

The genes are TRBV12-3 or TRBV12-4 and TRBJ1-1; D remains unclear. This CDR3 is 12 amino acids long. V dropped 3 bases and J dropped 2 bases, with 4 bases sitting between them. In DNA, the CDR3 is TGTGCCAGCAGTTTGTCTAACACTGAAGCTTTCTTT. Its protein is CASSLSNTEAFF.

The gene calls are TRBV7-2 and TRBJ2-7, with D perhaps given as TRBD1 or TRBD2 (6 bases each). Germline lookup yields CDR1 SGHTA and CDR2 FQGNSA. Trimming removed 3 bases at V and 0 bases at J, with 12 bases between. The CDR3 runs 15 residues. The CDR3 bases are TGTGCCAGCAGCTTTAGAGGGGGGAGCTCCTACGAGCAGTACTTC. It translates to CASSFRGGSSYEQYF.

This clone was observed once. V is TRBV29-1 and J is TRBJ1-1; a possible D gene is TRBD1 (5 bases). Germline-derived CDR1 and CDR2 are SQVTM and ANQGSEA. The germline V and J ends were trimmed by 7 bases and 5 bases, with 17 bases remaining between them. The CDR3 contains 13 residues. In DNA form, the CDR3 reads TGCAGCGCCCTACAGGCATTGGGTACTGAAGCTTTCTTT. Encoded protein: CSALQALGTEAFF. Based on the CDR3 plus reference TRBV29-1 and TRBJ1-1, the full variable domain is SAVISQKPSRDICQRGTSLTIQCQVDSQVTMMFWYRQQPGQSLTLIATANQGSEATYESGFVIDKFPISRPNLTFSTLTVSNMSPEDSSIYLCSALQALGTEAFFGQGTRLTVV.